The clone carrying this T cell receptor (beta chain) turned up a few times. This record belongs to a study of blood T cell repertoires in COVID-19. Under the authors' procedure: From reference gene primer amplification, estimates of nucleated cell counts were derived. Libraries were prepared by immunoSEQ multiplex PCR; TCRdb keeps only in-frame clonotypes and omits some of them. V and J calls and clone size are as listed in that table; D and trimming were resolved from the DNA. The sample shows about 130,000 clones, roughly 83% of them seen only once. This CDR3 spans 16 amino acids. Germline values: CDR1 SGHRS, CDR2 YFSETQ. Trimming at V came to 4 bases and at J to 7 bases, leaving 10 bases not matched to a gene.

The genes are TRBV5-1 and TRBJ1-6; 8 nucleotides agree with TRBD1. Sequenced material: peripheral blood. The source is an elderly woman with acute or convalescent COVID-19. For the CDR3, the DNA is TGCGCCAGCAGCGGAGACAGGGGAGGGTTGAATTCACCCCTCCACTTT. Encoded protein: CASSGDRGGLNSPLHF.